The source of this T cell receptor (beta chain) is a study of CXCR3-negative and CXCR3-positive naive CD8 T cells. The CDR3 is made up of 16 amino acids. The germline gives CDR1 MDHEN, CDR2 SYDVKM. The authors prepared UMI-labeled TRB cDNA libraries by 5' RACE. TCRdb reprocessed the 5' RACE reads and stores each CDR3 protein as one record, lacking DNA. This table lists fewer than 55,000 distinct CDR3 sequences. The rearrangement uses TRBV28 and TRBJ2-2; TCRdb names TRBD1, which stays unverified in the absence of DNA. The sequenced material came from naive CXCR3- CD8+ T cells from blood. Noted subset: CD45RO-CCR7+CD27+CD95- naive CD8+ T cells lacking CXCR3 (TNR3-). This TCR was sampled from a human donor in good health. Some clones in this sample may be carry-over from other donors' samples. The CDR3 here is CASSVTGGSNTGELFF.